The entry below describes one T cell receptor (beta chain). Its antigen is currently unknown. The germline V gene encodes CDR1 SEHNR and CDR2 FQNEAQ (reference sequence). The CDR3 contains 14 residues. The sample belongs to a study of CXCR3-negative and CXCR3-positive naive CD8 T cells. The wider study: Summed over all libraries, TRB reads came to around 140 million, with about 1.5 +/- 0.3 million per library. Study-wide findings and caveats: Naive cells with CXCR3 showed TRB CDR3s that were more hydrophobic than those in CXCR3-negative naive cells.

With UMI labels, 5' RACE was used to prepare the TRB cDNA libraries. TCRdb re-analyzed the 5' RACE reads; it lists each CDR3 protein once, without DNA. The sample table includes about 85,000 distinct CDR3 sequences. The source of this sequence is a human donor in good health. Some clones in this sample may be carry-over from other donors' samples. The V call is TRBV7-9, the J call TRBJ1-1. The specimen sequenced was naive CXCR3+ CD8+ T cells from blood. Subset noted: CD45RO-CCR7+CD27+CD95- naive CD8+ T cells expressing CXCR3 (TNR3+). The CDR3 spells CASSFTGPNTEAFF.